These 10 T cell receptor beta chains originate from one sample sequenced in a study of CD4 T cells in relation to SARS-CoV-2 and coronaviruses. Unexposed donor CD4+ T cells date from about 2010-2019, before the COVID-19 pandemic. After 10 to 11 days of culture, CD4+ T cells were isolated. Their antigen targets remain unknown. Repertoires were generated with immunoSEQ multiplex PCR, while TCRdb's copy carries only in-frame clones and drops some. The table has about 19,000 clones, roughly 77% seen once; the top ten hold 27%. Material: CD4+ T cells from PBMCs, cultured in vitro. These receptors all come from a human donor in good health.

The chain carries TRBV14 and TRBJ2-7; D not resolved. The CDR3 extends over 11 amino acids. V shed 3 bases and J shed 2 bases, with 2 bases lying between them. Germline V gene data show CDR1 as SGHDN and CDR2 as FVKESK. The CDR3: CASSHTYEQYF. The CDR3 nucleotides are TGTGCCAGCAGCCACACCTACGAGCAGTACTTC.

This chain links TRBV6-4 with TRBJ2-7; 7 bases are a match to TRBD1. Trimming removed 0 bases from V and 2 bases from J; junction bases left unmatched: 28. Germline V gene lookup returns CDR1 MRHNA and CDR2 SNTAGT. The length of the CDR3 is 23 residues. The CDR3 protein is CASSDSKGGSVSISHFLAYEQYF. CDR3 coding DNA: TGTGCCAGCAGTGACTCGAAAGGGGGCAGTGTGTCGATCTCTCACTTCTTAGCCTACGAGCAGTACTTC.

This chain joins TRBV7-8 and TRBJ1-5, with a tentative D call TRBD1 (6 bases). The CDR3 sequence is 16 residues long. Germline V lookup: CDR1 SGHVS, CDR2 FQNEAQ. Deletions cut 5 bases from V and 1 base from J, with 15 bases between. Written as DNA, the CDR3 is TGTGCCAGCAGCGCCAACACAGGGTCAAGCAATCAGCCCCAGCATTTT. Translating it yields CASSANTGSSNQPQHF.

The chain is built from TRBV24-1 and TRBJ2-1; possibly TRBD2 for D (6 bases). V was shortened by 5 bases and J by 0 bases, with 10 bases between the two germline ends. The CDR3 is made up of 15 amino acids. CDR1 KGHDR and CDR2 SFDVKD come from the germline V gene. The DNA for the CDR3 is TGTGCCACCAGTGTCGGGAGTGGCTCCTACAATGAGCAGTTCTTC. Amino acids: CATSVGSGSYNEQFF.

The chain combines TRBV7-8 with TRBJ2-7; D assignment may be TRBD1 or TRBD2 (5 bases each). The CDR3 covers 14 residues. Germline V gene lookup returns CDR1 SGHVS and CDR2 FQNEAQ. Trimming removed 0 bases from V and 2 bases from J, with 8 bases in between. The CDR3 nucleotides read TGTGCCAGCAGCTTAGCCGGGGCCGCCTACGAGCAGTACTTC. This sequence encodes CASSLAGAAYEQYF.

The chain is built from TRBV6-5 and TRBJ2-5; 9 bases agree with TRBD1. This CDR3 is 14 amino acids long. Trimming removed 6 bases from V and 4 bases from J; junction bases left unmatched: 6. Germline V CDR1 and CDR2: MNHEY, SVGAGI. DNA for the CDR3: TGTGCCAGCAGCCGGGACAGGGAGGGAGAGACCCAGTACTTC. This codes for CASSRDREGETQYF.

The sample holds one count of this clone. CDR3 protein: CASSFEYTGGWSREQYF. The CDR3, as DNA: TGTGCCAGCAGTTTCGAATATACAGGGGGCTGGTCTAGGGAGCAGTACTTC. This chain connects TRBV27 to TRBJ2-7; TRBD1 matches 9 bases. Trimming at V came to 3 bases and at J to 7 bases, leaving 16 bases not matched to a gene. Germline assignment: CDR1 MNHEY and CDR2 SMNVEV (reference sequence). The CDR3 length is 17 residues.

This clone was seen a handful of times. J is TRBJ2-3 and V is TRBV3-1 (or the pseudogene TRBV3-2), with no clear D. The CDR3 consists of 13 residues. CDR1 is LGHDT and CDR2 is YNNKEL in the germline V gene (reference sequence). The V and J ends lost 7 bases and 6 bases respectively, with 14 bases between them. As DNA, the CDR3 is TGTGCCAGCACCCACACGACCGTGGATACGCAGTATTTT. Its protein is CASTHTTVDTQYF.

This chain connects TRBV4-1 to TRBJ2-7; D is unresolved. The V gene's germline CDR1 is MGHRA and CDR2 YSYEKL. V lost 0 bases to trimming and J lost 1 base, with 4 bases between them. The CDR3 loop spans 13 amino acids. Here the CDR3 DNA reads TGCGCCAGCAGCCAAGATGAGTCCTACGAGCAGTACTTC. Protein sequence: CASSQDESYEQYF.

This clone has just one count. The chain employs TRBV19 and TRBJ1-6; D is uncertain. This CDR3 is built from 14 residues. Trimming cost V 6 bases and J 4 bases, with 10 bases left between them. Germline V gene sequence: CDR1 LNHDA, CDR2 SQIVND (reference sequence). The CDR3 region is CASRATGYNSPLHF. In nucleotides, the CDR3 is TGTGCCAGTAGAGCTACGGGGTATAATTCACCCCTCCACTTT.